The 31 T cell receptor beta chains given below trace back to one sample, sequenced in a study of response to subunit inactivated influenza vaccine listed by TCRdb under 2018. Library prep was done by RT-PCR. Sequencing was carried out with an Illumina HiSeq 2500. The public reads were quality trimmed at Q25 with fastp and then assembled into clones with MiXCR by TCRdb, keeping productive beta chains. Rows matching on CDR3 protein sequence are summarized as one entry with the most common DNA and genes. The sample data list hundreds of thousands of distinct CDR3 sequences, and around 8% of these were observed just once. 10% to 15% of the sample belongs to the ten largest clones. The specimen comprised PBMCs from blood, sampled less than 30 months after vaccination. All receptors come from a man between 50 and 70 years old who received an inactivated influenza vaccine. Donor details come from another sample of the same person, matched by shared clones.

The chain uses TRBV10-3 and TRBJ2-3; TRBD2 aligns across 9 bases. From germline, CDR1 is ENHRY and CDR2 SYGVKD. The V gene end was trimmed by 10 bases and the J gene end by 4 bases; junction bases not matched to a gene: 9. The CDR3 spans 14 residues. CDR3 bases: TGTGCCACCCTCGGCGGGGGGGCATCAGATACGCAGTATTTT. This sequence encodes CATLGGGASDTQYF.

The V gene is TRBV7-8, the J gene TRBJ2-1; 8 bases agree with TRBD2. This CDR3 comprises 15 residues. CDR1 is SGHVS, CDR2 FQNEAQ, per germline. The V segment lost 6 bases and the J segment 4 bases; nucleotides outside the gene matches: 8. The CDR3 nucleotides are TGTGCCAGCAGTTTTCCTAGCGGGCCATACAATGAGCAGTTCTTC. Its translation: CASSFPSGPYNEQFF.

As to this clonotype: At one end the junction does not follow the germline gene, possibly because of a read error. The chain couples TRBV20-1 to TRBJ1-4; D not resolved. The CDR3 totals 17 residues. Per germline, CDR1 DFQATT and CDR2 SNEGSKA (reference sequence). CDR3 sequence reads: CCAQLSGSLGANEKLFF. The DNA for the CDR3 is TGCTGTGCCCAGTTATCGGGCTCCCTCGGGGCTAATGAAAAACTGTTTTTT.

This clonotype was seen only a few times. The CDR3 is CSATSSTGVTDTQYF. The CDR3 DNA sequence: TGCAGTGCAACCTCTAGCACGGGGGTCACAGATACGCAGTATTTT. The chain links TRBV20-1 to TRBJ2-3, with D perhaps matching TRBD2 (6 bases). V lost 6 bases, J lost 2 bases, and 18 bases lay in between. Germline V lookup: CDR1 DFQATT, CDR2 SNEGSKA (reference sequence). The length of the CDR3 is 15 residues.

The chain uses TRBV5-1 and TRBJ1-5; 7 bases map to TRBD1. V lost 5 bases and J lost 9; bases outside the gene matches: 5. This CDR3 is 12 amino acids long. CDR1 is SGHRS and CDR2 is YFSETQ in the germline V gene. CDR3 sequence (DNA): TGCGCCAGCAGGGGGACAGTGGGGCCCCAGCATTTT. It encodes CASRGTVGPQHF. The whole variable domain, filled in from reference TRBV5-1 and TRBJ1-5, reads KAGVTQTPRYLIKTRGQQVTLSCSPISGHRSVSWYQQTPGQGLQFLFEYFSETQRNKGNFPGRFSGRQFSNSRSEMNVSTLELGDSALYLCASRGTVGPQHFGDGTRLSIL.

The sample holds a few counts of this clonotype. The chain links TRBV24-1 to TRBJ2-1, with 13 positions matching TRBD2. The germline CDR1 and CDR2 sequences are KGHDR and SFDVKD. V lost 4 bases and J lost 2; bases outside the gene matches: 4. This CDR3 is built from 17 residues. CDR3 amino acids: CATSDRTSGGPYNEQFF. As DNA, the CDR3 is TGTGCCACCAGTGACCGGACTAGCGGGGGACCCTACAATGAGCAGTTCTTC.

Of note for this clonotype: A much bigger clone sits one base away, suggesting this may be a read error. The chain combines TRBV29-1 with TRBJ1-2; D uncertain. Per germline, CDR1 SQVTM and CDR2 ANQGSEA. Trimming stripped 3 bases from V and 6 bases from J, with 11 bases between. CDR3 length: 12 residues. The CDR3 region has the DNA TGCAGCGTTGATGCCAAGGTAAATGGCTACACCTTC. Translated: CSVDAKVNGYTF.

This clonotype occurred a few times. V is TRBV18 and J is TRBJ2-1; 7 bases fit TRBD1. V shed 2 bases and J 15 bases; nucleotides not matched to a gene: 13. Germline CDR1 reads KGHSH; CDR2 reads LQKENI. CDR3 length: 14 residues. The CDR3 nucleotides read TGTGCCAGCTCACCAGGCCCAAACCGGGACAGAGTGTTCTTC. It translates to CASSPGPNRDRVFF.

In its sample, this clonotype was seen a few times. The chain combines TRBV6-2 or TRBV6-3 with TRBJ1-5; D gene ambiguous. The CDR3 totals 15 residues. V lost 5 bases and J 3 bases, leaving 14 bases between the germline ends. Germline V CDR1 and CDR2: MNHEY, SVGEGT. The CDR3 DNA reads as TGTGCCAGCAGTCATGGGCCGAGGAACAATCAGCCCCAGCATTTT. This codes for CASSHGPRNNQPQHF.

The gene calls are TRBV12-3 or TRBV12-4 and TRBJ2-6; D is possibly TRBD2 (5 bases). The germline V and J ends were trimmed by 6 bases and 4 bases, with 16 bases remaining between them. This CDR3 spans 16 amino acids. The CDR3 DNA follows: TGTGCCAGCAGCCCTGGGTCCACGGGAGGGGCCAACGTCCTGACTTTC. The encoded protein is CASSPGSTGGANVLTF.

The chain recombines TRBV2 with TRBJ1-5; 11 positions match TRBD1. The CDR3 covers 17 residues. The germline gives CDR1 SNHLY, CDR2 FYNNEI. Losses at the gene ends were 5 bases for V and 6 bases for J; bases not matched to a gene: 12. Here the CDR3 DNA reads TGTGCCAGCAGTCCGGACAGGGGGCCGGGTCTCGGTCAGCCCCAGCATTTT. As protein: CASSPDRGPGLGQPQHF.

The V call is TRBV12-3 or TRBV12-4, the J call TRBJ2-2; D gene unclear. The CDR3 has 14 amino acids. V was pared by 5 bases and J by 1 base, with 8 bases between. CDR3 nucleotides: TGTGCCAGCAGTGAGTCGCGGAACACCGGGGAGCTGTTTTTT. Translated: CASSESRNTGELFF.

This clonotype was detected only a few times. The chain is built from TRBV5-4 and TRBJ2-6, with TRBD1 as a possible D gene (7 bases). V lost 3 bases and J 1 base, leaving 17 bases between the germline ends. The CDR3 totals 18 residues. Germline lookup yields CDR1 SGHNT and CDR2 YYREEE (reference sequence). The CDR3: CASSSPGAGGSGANVLTF. CDR3 DNA: TGTGCCAGCAGCTCTCCGGGGGCAGGGGGATCTGGGGCCAACGTCCTGACTTTC.

This clonotype was counted a few times. The rearrangement uses TRBV11-2 and TRBJ1-4, with D possibly being TRBD1 (5 bases). The V gene's germline CDR1 is SGHAT and CDR2 FQNNGV. V lost 6 bases, J lost 4 bases, and 9 bases lay in between. The length of the CDR3 is 13 residues. In DNA, the CDR3 is TGTGCCAGCAGAGGGACCTTTAATGAAAAACTGTTTTTT. This sequence encodes CASRGTFNEKLFF.

The chain combines TRBV20-1 with TRBJ1-5; D possibly corresponds to TRBD1 (5 bases). From germline, CDR1 is DFQATT and CDR2 SNEGSKA (reference sequence). The CDR3 is 12 residues long. The ends were cut back, 3 bases at V and 8 bases at J, with 11 bases in the middle. In nucleotides, the CDR3 is TGCAGTGCTAGGGACAATTCGAAGCCCCAGCATTTT. It encodes CSARDNSKPQHF.

This clonotype was seen a handful of times. V is TRBV29-1 and J is TRBJ1-1; D may be TRBD1 (6 bases). Trimming took 7 bases from V and 3 from J, leaving 15 bases between them. This CDR3 is 13 amino acids long. The germline CDR1 and CDR2 sequences are SQVTM and ANQGSEA. Here the CDR3 reads CSGIRGGDTEAFF. The CDR3 nucleotides are TGCAGCGGAATCAGGGGAGGGGACACTGAAGCTTTCTTT.

In this sample, this clonotype turned up many times. The chain is built from TRBV29-1 and TRBJ2-2, with a weak D call TRBD2 (7 bases). The CDR3 contains 12 residues. The germline gives CDR1 SQVTM, CDR2 ANQGSEA. V shed 4 bases and J shed 7 bases, with 10 bases lying between them. DNA of the CDR3: TGCAGCGTTGTAGGGGGGGTCGGGGAGCTGTTTTTT. It yields the protein CSVVGGVGELFF.

This clonotype was counted a few times. The rearrangement links TRBV7-9 to TRBJ2-1, with unresolved D. This CDR3 comprises 13 residues. The germline CDR1 and CDR2 sequences are SEHNR and FQNEAQ (reference sequence). Trimming removed 3 bases at V and 4 bases at J, with 7 bases between. CDR3 nucleotides: TGTGCCAGCAGCTTCGATCTATACAATGAGCAGTTCTTC. Its translation: CASSFDLYNEQFF.

Ten or more counts support this clonotype. The chain links TRBV4-3 to TRBJ2-1; D ambiguous. V lost 0 bases and J lost 4, with 13 bases in between. This CDR3 region has 16 residues. CDR1 and CDR2 from the germline V gene are LGHNA and YSLEER. CDR3 sequence (DNA): TGCGCCAGCAGCCAAGATAGACCCGGGCGGTACAATGAGCAGTTCTTC. It is translated as CASSQDRPGRYNEQFF.

This rearrangement joins TRBV20-1 to TRBJ1-5; 8 positions match TRBD1. Looked up from germline, CDR1 is DFQATT and CDR2 is SNEGSKA (reference sequence). There are 14 residues in the CDR3. Trimming removed 6 bases from V and 6 bases from J; junction bases left unmatched: 10. Here the CDR3 DNA reads TGCAGTGCGAGTCAGGGACAGGAGGTTCAGCCCCAGCATTTT. Translating it yields CSASQGQEVQPQHF.

This clonotype was counted many times. The chain has TRBV5-1 and TRBJ1-2; 11 nucleotides agree with TRBD1. CDR1 is SGHRS and CDR2 is YFSETQ in the germline V gene. V was pared by 0 bases and J by 2 bases, with 9 bases of the junction left unmatched. CDR3 length equals 18 residues. The CDR3 sequence: CASSLVPTGQGANYGYTF. CDR3 DNA: TGCGCCAGCAGCTTGGTGCCTACAGGACAGGGGGCGAACTATGGCTACACCTTC.

J is TRBJ2-3 and V is TRBV12-3 or TRBV12-4; D perhaps matches TRBD2 (6 bases). With 7 bases removed from V and 7 bases from J, the gap between germline ends came to 24 bases. This CDR3 comprises 16 residues. The CDR3 DNA is TGTGCCAGCAACCCTACGGAGGGCCTTCCCACTTATACGCAGTATTTT. Residues: CASNPTEGLPTYTQYF.

This clonotype came up a few times. The gene calls are TRBV11-2 and TRBJ2-7, with 8 bases aligning to TRBD2. Germline CDR1 and CDR2: SGHAT and FQNNGV. The CDR3 totals 14 residues. J lost 2 bases, V lost 5 bases, and 5 bases had no gene match. CDR3 coding DNA: TGTGCCAGCAGCACCCGGGGGGGGACCTACGAGCAGTACTTC. It specifies CASSTRGGTYEQYF.

This clonotype was seen only a few times. This chain uses TRBV20-1 with TRBJ1-2, with D possibly TRBD1 on 6 matching bases. Germline CDR1 DFQATT, CDR2 SNEGSKA (reference sequence). Trimming removed 0 bases at V and 0 bases at J, with 11 bases between. The CDR3 covers 15 residues. The CDR3 nucleotides are TGCAGTGCTAGAGATGGGGGGCAGACTAACTATGGCTACACCTTC. Translating gives CSARDGGQTNYGYTF.

The sample holds a few counts of this clonotype. This chain's CDR3 is CASSPRQVNTEAFF. The CDR3 DNA sequence: TGTGCCAGCAGCCCCCGCCAGGTTAATACTGAAGCTTTCTTT. The chain employs TRBV3-1 and TRBJ1-1; D is undetermined. CDR1 is LGHDT and CDR2 is YNNKEL in the germline V gene (reference sequence). This CDR3 is built from 14 residues. V lost 4 bases and J 5 bases, leaving 14 bases between the germline ends.

This chain joins TRBV3-1 and TRBJ1-5; a weak D match, TRBD1 (5 bases). V was pared by 1 base and J by 0 bases, with 7 bases between. CDR1 and CDR2 (germline): LGHDT, YNNKEL (reference sequence). This CDR3 region has 15 residues. The CDR3 DNA reads TGTGCCAGCAGCCAAGGTGGGGCTAGCAATCAGCCCCAGCATTTT. This codes for CASSQGGASNQPQHF.

This clonotype was picked up a small number of times. This chain joins TRBV6-2 or TRBV6-3 and TRBJ2-1; the D call may be TRBD1 or TRBD2 (6 bases each). CDR1 is MNHEY, CDR2 SVGEGT, per germline. The CDR3 totals 17 residues. Trimming left V 4 bases short and J 4 bases short, with 20 bases between. The chain's CDR3 is CASSWRGNRLGYNEQFF. Written as DNA, the CDR3 is TGTGCCAGCAGTTGGAGGGGGAACCGTTTAGGGTACAATGAGCAGTTCTTC.

This clonotype was picked up many times. This sequence joins TRBV20-1 and TRBJ1-5, with TRBD1 matching over 7 bases. Germline CDR1 is DFQATT and CDR2 is SNEGSKA (reference sequence). The CDR3 is 14 amino acids. After removal of 5 bases from V and 6 bases from J, the junction contained 10 bases not matched to a gene. This CDR3 reads CSAQTGQFIQPQHF. CDR3 DNA: TGCAGTGCTCAGACAGGGCAGTTCATTCAGCCCCAGCATTTT.

The chain couples TRBV28 to TRBJ1-1, with 10 nucleotides matching TRBD1. This CDR3 contains 12 residues. CDR1 is MDHEN and CDR2 is SYDVKM in the germline V gene. V was pared by 5 bases and J by 14 bases, with 8 bases of the junction left unmatched. The CDR3 protein is CASSAKGQGPFF. The CDR3 bases are TGTGCCAGCAGTGCGAAGGGACAGGGGCCCTTCTTT.

This clonotype was counted between two and nine times. The chain links TRBV7-2 to TRBJ2-5, with a possible D match to TRBD2 (5 bases). This CDR3 has 14 residues. CDR1 is SGHTA and CDR2 is FQGNSA in the germline V gene. Trimming pared 5 bases from V and 7 bases from J, leaving 17 bases between. This chain's CDR3 is CASSPRTGPGTQYF. The CDR3 bases are TGTGCCAGCAGCCCCCGGACTGGCCCCGGGACCCAGTACTTC.

The rearrangement joins TRBV7-9 to TRBJ2-2; no firm D call. The CDR3 extends over 15 amino acids. The germline V and J ends were trimmed by 3 bases and 4 bases, with 12 bases remaining between them. Germline V gene data show CDR1 as SEHNR and CDR2 as FQNEAQ (reference sequence). The CDR3 reads CASSFVPILTGELFF. CDR3 nucleotide sequence: TGTGCCAGCAGCTTTGTCCCGATCCTCACCGGGGAGCTGTTTTTT.